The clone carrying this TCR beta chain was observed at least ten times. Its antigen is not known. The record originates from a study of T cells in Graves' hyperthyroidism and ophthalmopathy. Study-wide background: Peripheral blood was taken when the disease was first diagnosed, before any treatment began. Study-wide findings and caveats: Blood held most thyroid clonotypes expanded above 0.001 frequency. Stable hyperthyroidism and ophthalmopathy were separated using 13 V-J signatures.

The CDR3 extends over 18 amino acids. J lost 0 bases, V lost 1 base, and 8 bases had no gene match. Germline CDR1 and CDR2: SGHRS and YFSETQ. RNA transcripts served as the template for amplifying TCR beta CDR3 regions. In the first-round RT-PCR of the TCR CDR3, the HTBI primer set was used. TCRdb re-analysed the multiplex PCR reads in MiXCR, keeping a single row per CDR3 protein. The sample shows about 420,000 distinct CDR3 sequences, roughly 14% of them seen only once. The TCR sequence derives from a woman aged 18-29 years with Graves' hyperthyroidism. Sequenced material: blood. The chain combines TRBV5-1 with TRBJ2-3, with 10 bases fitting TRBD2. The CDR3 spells CASSLKSGRAPSTDTQYF. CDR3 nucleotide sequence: TGCGCCAGCAGCTTGAAAAGCGGGAGGGCCCCTAGCACAGATACGCAGTATTTT.